This TCR beta chain was recorded in a study of cytomegalovirus exposure and HLA in healthy donors. Study conclusions and caveats: What a later analysis reportedly showed was that an Asian-associated ancestry cluster had fewer N-insertions than the approximately 670-donor mean. TRBV6-2, TRBV6-3 and some other V segments were excluded as indistinguishable.

CDR1 and CDR2 from the germline V gene are SGHRS and YFSETQ. The CDR3 spans 13 residues. V lost 2 bases and J lost 7; bases outside the gene matches: 0. Points on this clone: Its specificity is not known.

With 60 Vbeta and 13 Jbeta primers, the PCR was carried out. The data were produced by immunoSEQ multiplex PCR, yet TCRdb's version contains in-frame clones alone and is incomplete. The table lists about 130,000 clones, approximately 78% of them singletons. This chain connects TRBV5-1 to TRBJ1-4; 9 bases are a match to TRBD1. What was sequenced was PBMCs. This TCR was recovered from a man aged 40-49 years in good health and CMV-seronegative. DNA of the CDR3: TGCGCCAGCAGCTTACAGGGGGCTGAAAAACTGTTTTTT. Its protein is CASSLQGAEKLFF.